Described below is a single TCR beta chain sequence and its context. This sample stems from a study of blood T cell repertoires in COVID-19. The wider study: Both acute and convalescent COVID-19 samples were obtained from the United States, Italy and Spain. T cells, B-cell-depleted T cells, or PBMCs supplied cDNA or gDNA.

Original processing notes: Using reference gene primer amplification, nucleated cell counts were estimated. Data came from immunoSEQ multiplex PCR; TCRdb stores just in-frame clones and leaves some out. V and J calls plus clone size are reproduced from that table; the DNA served to infer D and trimming. The table has some 350,000 clones, around 91% seen once; the top ten hold more than 3%. The CDR3 runs 14 residues. Trimming removed 7 bases from V and 0 bases from J, with 13 bases in between. CDR1 and CDR2 from the germline V gene are SQVTM and ANQGSEA. The chain joins TRBV29-1 to TRBJ1-3; D call uncertain. This TCR came from a woman younger than 35 who had recovered from COVID-19. Sequencing used peripheral blood. CDR3 sequence: CSAEDGGSGNTIYF. CDR3 nucleotide sequence: TGCAGCGCCGAGGACGGAGGCTCTGGAAACACCATATATTTT. The full variable domain, in which reference TRBV29-1 and TRBJ1-3 provide the parts outside the CDR3, is SAVISQKPSRDICQRGTSLTIQCQVDSQVTMMFWYRQQPGQSLTLIATANQGSEATYESGFVIDKFPISRPNLTFSTLTVSNMSPEDSSIYLCSAEDGGSGNTIYFGEGSWLTVV.